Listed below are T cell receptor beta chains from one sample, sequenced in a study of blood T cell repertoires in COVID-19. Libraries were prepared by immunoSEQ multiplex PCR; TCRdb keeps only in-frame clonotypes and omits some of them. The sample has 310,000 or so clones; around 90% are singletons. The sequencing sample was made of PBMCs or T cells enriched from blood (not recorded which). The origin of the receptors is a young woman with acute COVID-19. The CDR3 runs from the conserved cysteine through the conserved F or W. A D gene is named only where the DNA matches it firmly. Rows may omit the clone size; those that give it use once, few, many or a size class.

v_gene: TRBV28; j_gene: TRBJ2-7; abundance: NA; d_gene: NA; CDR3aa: CASSLWARGSEQYF; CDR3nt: TGTGCCAGCAGTTTATGGGCTCGCGGCTCCGAGCAGTACTTC
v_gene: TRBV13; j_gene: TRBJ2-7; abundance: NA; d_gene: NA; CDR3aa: CASSQEFTSQYF; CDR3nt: TGTGCCAGCAGCCAAGAGTTTACGAGTCAGTACTTC
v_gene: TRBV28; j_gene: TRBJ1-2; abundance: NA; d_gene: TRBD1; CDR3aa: CASSLQGAYGYTF; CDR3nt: TGTGCCAGCAGTTTACAGGGGGCTTATGGCTACACCTTC
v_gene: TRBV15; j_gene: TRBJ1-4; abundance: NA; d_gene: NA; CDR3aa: CATSRDRRSSAEKLFF; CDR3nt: TGTGCCACCAGCAGAGATCGTAGATCCTCCGCTGAAAAACTGTTTTTT
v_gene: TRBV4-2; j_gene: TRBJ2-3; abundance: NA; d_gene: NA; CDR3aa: CASSQDWRYTDTQYF; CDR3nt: TGTGCCAGCAGCCAAGATTGGCGGTACACAGATACGCAGTATTTT
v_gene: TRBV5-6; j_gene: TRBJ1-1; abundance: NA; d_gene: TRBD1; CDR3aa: CASSLDGTGIWEAFF; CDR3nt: TGTGCCAGCAGCTTGGATGGGACAGGGATTTGGGAAGCTTTCTTT
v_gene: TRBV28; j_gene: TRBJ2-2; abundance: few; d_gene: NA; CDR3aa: CALSGGNTGELFF; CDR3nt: TGTGCCTTATCCGGGGGGAACACCGGGGAGCTGTTTTTT
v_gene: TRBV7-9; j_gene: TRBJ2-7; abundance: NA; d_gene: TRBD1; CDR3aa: CASSPSTGVYSSEQYF; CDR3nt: TGTGCCAGCAGCCCTTCGACAGGGGTGTACTCCTCCGAGCAGTACTTC
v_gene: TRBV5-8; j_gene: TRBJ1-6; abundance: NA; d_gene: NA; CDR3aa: CASSRPVAGDNSPLHF; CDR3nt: TGTGCCAGCAGCCGACCCGTGGCAGGGGATAATTCACCCCTCCACTTT
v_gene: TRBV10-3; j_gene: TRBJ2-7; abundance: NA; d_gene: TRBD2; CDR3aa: CAICSASGNYEQYF; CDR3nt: TGTGCCATCTGCTCGGCTAGCGGGAACTACGAGCAGTACTTC
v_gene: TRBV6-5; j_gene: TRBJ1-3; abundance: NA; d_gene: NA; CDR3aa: CASSYLEPSGNTIYF; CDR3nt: TGTGCCAGCAGTTACTTAGAACCCTCTGGAAACACCATATATTTT
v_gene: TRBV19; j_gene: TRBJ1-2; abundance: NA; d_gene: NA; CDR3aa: CASSTPGDLNYGYTF; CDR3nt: TGTGCCAGTAGCACCCCAGGGGACCTCAACTATGGCTACACCTTC
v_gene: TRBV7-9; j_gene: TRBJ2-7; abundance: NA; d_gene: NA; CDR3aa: CASSSGEAYEQYF; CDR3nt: TGTGCCAGCAGCTCAGGGGAAGCCTACGAGCAGTACTTC
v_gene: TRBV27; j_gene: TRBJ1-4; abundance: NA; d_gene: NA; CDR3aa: CASSLTGPEKLFF; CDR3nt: TGTGCCAGCAGTTTAACAGGGCCCGAAAAACTGTTTTTT
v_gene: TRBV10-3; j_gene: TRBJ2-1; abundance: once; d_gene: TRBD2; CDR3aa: CAISESYGGEFF; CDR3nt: TGTGCCATCAGTGAGTCGTACGGGGGGGAGTTCTTC
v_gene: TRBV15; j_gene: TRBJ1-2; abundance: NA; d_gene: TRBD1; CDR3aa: CATSNRDSYGYTF; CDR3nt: TGTGCCACCAGCAATAGGGACAGCTATGGCTACACCTTC
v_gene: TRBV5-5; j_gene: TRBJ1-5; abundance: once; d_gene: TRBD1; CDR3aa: CASSLSWAGTGVNQPQHF; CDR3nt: TGTGCCAGCAGCCTTAGTTGGGCCGGGACAGGGGTGAATCAGCCCCAGCATTTT
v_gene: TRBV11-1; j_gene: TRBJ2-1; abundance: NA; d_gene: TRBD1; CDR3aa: CASSWTGRSYNEQFF; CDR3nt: TGTGCCAGCAGCTGGACAGGGAGGTCCTACAATGAGCAGTTCTTC
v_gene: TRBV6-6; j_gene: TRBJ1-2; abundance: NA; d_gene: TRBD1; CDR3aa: CASSYPPQGAYGYTF; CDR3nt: TGTGCCAGCAGTTACCCTCCACAGGGGGCCTATGGCTACACCTTC
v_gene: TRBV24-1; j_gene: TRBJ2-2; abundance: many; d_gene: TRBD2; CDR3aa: CATSDSGRRTGELFF; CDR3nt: TGTGCCACCAGTGATAGCGGGAGGCGCACCGGGGAGCTGTTTTTT
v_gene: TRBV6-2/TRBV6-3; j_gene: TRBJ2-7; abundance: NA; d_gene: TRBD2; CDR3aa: CASSYRSGRSEQYF; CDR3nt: TGTGCCAGCAGTTACCGCAGCGGGAGAAGCGAGCAGTACTTC
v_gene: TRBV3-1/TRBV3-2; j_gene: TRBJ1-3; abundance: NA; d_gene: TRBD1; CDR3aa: CASSQFGFGLTGGISGNTIYF; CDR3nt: TGTGCCAGCAGCCAATTTGGTTTTGGTTTGACAGGGGGCATCTCTGGAAACACCATATATTTT
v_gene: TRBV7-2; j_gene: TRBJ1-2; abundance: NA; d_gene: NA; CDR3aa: CASSLPGGAYGYTF; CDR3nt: TGTGCCAGCAGCTTGCCAGGAGGGGCTTATGGCTACACCTTC
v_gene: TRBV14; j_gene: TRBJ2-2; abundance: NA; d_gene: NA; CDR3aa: CASSQGGHYTGELFF; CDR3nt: TGTGCCAGCAGCCAAGGGGGGCACTACACCGGGGAGCTGTTTTTT
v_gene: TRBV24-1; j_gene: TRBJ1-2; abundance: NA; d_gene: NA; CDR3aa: CATSRWYSVIYGYTF; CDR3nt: TGTGCCACCAGCCGGTGGTACTCCGTGATCTATGGCTACACCTTC
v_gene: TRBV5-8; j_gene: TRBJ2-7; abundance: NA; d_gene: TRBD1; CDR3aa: CASNFGQGSYEQYF; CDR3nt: TGTGCCAGCAACTTCGGACAGGGCTCCTACGAGCAGTACTTC
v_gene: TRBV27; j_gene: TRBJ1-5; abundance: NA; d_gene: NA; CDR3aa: CASGLYSNQPQHF; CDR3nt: TGTGCCAGTGGACTTTATAGCAATCAGCCCCAGCATTTT
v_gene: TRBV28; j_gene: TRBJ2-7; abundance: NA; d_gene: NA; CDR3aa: CASSLADSARYEQYF; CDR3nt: TGTGCCAGCAGTTTAGCGGACAGCGCCCGCTACGAGCAGTACTTC
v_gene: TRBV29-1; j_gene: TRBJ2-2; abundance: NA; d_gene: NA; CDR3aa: CSVAAGPNTGELFF; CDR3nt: TGCAGCGTTGCTGCGGGGCCAAACACCGGGGAGCTGTTTTTT
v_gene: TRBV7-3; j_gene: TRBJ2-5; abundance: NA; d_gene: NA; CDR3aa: CASSPGSGTQETQYF; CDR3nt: TGTGCCAGCAGCCCGGGTAGCGGAACCCAAGAGACCCAGTACTTC
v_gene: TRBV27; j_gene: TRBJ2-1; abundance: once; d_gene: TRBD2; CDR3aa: CASRGLAGNEQFF; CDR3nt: TGTGCCAGCAGAGGACTAGCGGGTAATGAGCAGTTCTTC
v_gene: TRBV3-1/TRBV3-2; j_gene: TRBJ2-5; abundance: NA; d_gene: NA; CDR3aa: CASSHLRGETRENQETQYF; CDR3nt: TGTGCCAGCAGCCATCTTCGCGGGGAAACGCGTGAAAACCAAGAGACCCAGTACTTC
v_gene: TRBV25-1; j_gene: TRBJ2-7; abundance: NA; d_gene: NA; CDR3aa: CASSIRDIEEQYF; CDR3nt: TGTGCCAGCAGTATCCGGGACATAGAGGAGCAGTACTTC
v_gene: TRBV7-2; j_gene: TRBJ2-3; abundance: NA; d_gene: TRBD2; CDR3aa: CASSPAGVWADTQYF; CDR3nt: TGTGCCAGCAGTCCGGCGGGAGTTTGGGCAGATACGCAGTATTTT
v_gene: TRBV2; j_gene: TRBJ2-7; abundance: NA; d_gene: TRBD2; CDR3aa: CASSLGLAGVYEQYF; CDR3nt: TGTGCCAGCTCCTTAGGGCTAGCGGGAGTCTACGAGCAGTACTTC
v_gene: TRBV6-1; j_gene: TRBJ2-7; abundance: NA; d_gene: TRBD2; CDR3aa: CASSEGWGGPRYEQYF; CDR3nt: TGTGCCAGCAGTGAAGGGTGGGGGGGACCTCGCTACGAGCAGTACTTC
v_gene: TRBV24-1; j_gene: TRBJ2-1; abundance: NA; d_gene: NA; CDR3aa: CATSDFIGGEEFF; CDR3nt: TGTGCCACCAGTGATTTCATCGGCGGGGAGGAGTTCTTC
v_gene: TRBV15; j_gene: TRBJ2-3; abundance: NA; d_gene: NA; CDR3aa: CATSGGQPSDTQYF; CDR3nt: TGTGCCACCAGCGGAGGACAGCCCTCAGATACGCAGTATTTT
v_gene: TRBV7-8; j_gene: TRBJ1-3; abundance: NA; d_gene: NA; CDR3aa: CASQKGAFSGNTIYF; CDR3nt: TGTGCCAGCCAAAAAGGGGCGTTCTCTGGAAACACCATATATTTT
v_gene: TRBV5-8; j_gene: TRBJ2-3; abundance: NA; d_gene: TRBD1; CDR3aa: CASSQGQGIDTQYF; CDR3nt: TGTGCCAGCAGCCAAGGACAGGGGATAGATACGCAGTATTTT
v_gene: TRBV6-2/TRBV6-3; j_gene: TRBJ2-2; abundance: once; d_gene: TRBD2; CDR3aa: CASSLTPPGLAERNTGELFF; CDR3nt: TGTGCCAGCAGTTTAACTCCCCCGGGACTAGCGGAAAGGAACACCGGGGAGCTGTTTTTT
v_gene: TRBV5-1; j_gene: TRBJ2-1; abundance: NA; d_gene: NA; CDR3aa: CASSFVEPPQFF; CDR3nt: TGCGCCAGCAGCTTTGTAGAACCGCCGCAGTTCTTC
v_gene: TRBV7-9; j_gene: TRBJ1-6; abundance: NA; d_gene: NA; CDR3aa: CASSLRGDNSPLHF; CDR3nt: TGTGCCAGCAGCTTAAGGGGTGATAATTCACCCCTCCACTTT
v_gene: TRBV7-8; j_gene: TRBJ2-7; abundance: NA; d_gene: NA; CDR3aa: CASSFLSAAYEQYF; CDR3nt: TGTGCCAGCAGCTTTTTGTCAGCGGCCTACGAGCAGTACTTC
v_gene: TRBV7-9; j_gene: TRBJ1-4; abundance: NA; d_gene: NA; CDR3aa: CASSLGDRPPRATNEKLFF; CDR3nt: TGTGCCAGCAGCTTAGGAGACAGACCCCCTCGTGCAACTAATGAAAAACTGTTTTTT
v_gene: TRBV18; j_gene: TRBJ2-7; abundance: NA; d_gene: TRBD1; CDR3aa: CASSPPVGQGRLEQYF; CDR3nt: TGTGCCAGCTCACCACCGGTGGGACAGGGTAGACTCGAGCAGTACTTC
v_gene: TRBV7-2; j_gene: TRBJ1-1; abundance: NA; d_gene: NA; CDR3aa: CASSSMTVLNTEAFF; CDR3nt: TGTGCCAGCAGCTCAATGACAGTTCTGAACACTGAAGCTTTCTTT
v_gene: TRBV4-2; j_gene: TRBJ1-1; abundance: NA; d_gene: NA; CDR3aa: CASSQQGDAAEAFF; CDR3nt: TGTGCCAGCAGCCAACAAGGGGATGCGGCTGAAGCTTTCTTT
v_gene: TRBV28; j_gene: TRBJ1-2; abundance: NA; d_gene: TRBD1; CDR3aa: CASSLWVEGAGGYTF; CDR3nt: TGTGCCAGCAGTTTATGGGTGGAGGGGGCGGGGGGCTACACCTTC
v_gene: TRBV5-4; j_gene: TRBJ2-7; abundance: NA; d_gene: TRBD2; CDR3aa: CASSRKTSGKYEQYF; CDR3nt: TGTGCCAGCAGCAGAAAAACTAGCGGGAAATACGAGCAGTACTTC
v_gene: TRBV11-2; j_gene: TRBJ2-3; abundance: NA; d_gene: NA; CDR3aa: CASSPTSGALTDTQYF; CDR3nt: TGTGCCAGCAGCCCAACTTCTGGGGCCCTCACAGATACGCAGTATTTT
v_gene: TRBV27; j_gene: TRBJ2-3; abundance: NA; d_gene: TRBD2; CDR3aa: CASSSRGSSHTQYF; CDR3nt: TGTGCCAGCAGCTCTCGCGGGAGTAGCCATACGCAGTATTTT
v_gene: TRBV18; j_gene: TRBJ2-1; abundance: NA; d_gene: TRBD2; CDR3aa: CASSSLADEQFF; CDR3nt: TGTGCCAGCTCATCACTAGCGGATGAGCAGTTCTTC